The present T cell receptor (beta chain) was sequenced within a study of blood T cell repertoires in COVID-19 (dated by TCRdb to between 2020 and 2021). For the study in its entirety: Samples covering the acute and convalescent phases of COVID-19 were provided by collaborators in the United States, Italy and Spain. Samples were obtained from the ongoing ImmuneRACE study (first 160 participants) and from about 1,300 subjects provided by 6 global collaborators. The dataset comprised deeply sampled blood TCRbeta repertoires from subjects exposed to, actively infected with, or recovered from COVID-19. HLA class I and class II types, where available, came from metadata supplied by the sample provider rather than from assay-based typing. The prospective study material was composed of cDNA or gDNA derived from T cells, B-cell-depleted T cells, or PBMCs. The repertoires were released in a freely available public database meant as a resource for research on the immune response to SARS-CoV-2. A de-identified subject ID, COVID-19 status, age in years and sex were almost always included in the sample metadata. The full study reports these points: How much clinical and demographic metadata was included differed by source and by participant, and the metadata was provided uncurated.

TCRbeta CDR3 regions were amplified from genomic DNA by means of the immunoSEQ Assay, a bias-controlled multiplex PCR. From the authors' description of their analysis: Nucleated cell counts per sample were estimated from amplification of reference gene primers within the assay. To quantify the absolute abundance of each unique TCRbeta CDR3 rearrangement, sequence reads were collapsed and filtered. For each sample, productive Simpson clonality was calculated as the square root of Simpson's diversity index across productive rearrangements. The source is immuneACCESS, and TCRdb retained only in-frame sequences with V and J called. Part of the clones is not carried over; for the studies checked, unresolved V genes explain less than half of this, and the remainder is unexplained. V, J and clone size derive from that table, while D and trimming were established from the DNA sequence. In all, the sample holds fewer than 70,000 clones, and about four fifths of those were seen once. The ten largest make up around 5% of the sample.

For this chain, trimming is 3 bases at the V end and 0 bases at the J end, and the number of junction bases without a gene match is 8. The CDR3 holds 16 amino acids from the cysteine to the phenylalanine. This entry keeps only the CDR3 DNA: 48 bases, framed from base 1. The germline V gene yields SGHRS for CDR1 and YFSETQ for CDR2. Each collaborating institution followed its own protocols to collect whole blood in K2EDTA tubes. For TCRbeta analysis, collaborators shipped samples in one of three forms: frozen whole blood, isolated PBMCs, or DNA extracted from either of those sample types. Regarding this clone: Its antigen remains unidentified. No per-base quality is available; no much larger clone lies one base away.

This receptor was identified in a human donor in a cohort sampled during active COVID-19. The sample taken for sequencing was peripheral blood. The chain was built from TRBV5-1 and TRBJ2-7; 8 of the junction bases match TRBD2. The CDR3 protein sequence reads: CASSSWTGGGSYEQYF. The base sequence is TGCGCCAGCAGCTCTTGGACCGGGGGGGGCTCCTACGAGCAGTACTTC.